One T cell receptor beta chain is described in this entry. Its antigen is unknown. Primers included in the PCR were 60 Vbeta and 13 Jbeta primers. The table came from immunoSEQ multiplex PCR; TCRdb's copy has only in-frame clones and leaves some out. The table shows roughly 110,000 clones, with around 68% occurring only once. These data come from a study of cytomegalovirus exposure and HLA in healthy donors. As for the study in general: From 150 million to 200 million T cells, an earlier analysis saw 100 million to 140 million unique TCR beta sequences. Study conclusions and caveats: Listed as cytomegalovirus-associated were 150 to 200 TCR beta chains. It was taken for granted in presence/absence analyses that sequencing depth across donors was roughly uniform. According to reports, the classifier identified cytomegalovirus status with high specificity and sensitivity.

The CDR3 spans 14 residues. Germline lookup yields CDR1 GTSNPN and CDR2 SVGIG (reference sequence). V lost 3 bases, J lost 4 bases, and 7 bases stayed unmatched. J is TRBJ1-1 and V is TRBV30; TRBD1 agrees at 8 bases. The receptor was isolated from a woman in her 40s in good health and CMV-seropositive. Sequencing used PBMCs. CDR3 DNA sequence: TGTGCCTGGAGGATACTAACAGGGGGCACTGAAGCTTTCTTT. It translates to CAWRILTGGTEAFF.